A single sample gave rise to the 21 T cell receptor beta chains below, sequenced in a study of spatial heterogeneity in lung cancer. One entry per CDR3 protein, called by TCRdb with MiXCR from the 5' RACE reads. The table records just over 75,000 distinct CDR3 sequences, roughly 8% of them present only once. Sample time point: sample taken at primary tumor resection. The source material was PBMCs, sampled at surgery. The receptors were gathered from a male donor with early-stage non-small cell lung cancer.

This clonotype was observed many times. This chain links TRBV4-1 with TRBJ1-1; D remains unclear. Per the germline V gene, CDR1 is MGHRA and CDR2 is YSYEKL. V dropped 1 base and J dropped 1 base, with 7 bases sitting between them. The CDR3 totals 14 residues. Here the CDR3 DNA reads TGCGCCAGCAGCCAAGGGAACAGGAACACTGAAGCTTTCTTT. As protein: CASSQGNRNTEAFF.

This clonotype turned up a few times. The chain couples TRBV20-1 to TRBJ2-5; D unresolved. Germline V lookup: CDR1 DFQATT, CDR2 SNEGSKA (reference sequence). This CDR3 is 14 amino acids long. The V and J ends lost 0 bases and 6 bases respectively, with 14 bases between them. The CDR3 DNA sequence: TGCAGTGCTAGAGACCCGGCAAGGGATAAGACCCAGTACTTC. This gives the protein CSARDPARDKTQYF.

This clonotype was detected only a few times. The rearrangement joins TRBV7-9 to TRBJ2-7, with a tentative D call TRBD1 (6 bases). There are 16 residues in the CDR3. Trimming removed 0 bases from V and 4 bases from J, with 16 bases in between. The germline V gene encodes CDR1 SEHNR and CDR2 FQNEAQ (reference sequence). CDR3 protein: CASSLARGGSWYEQYF. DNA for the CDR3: TGTGCCAGCAGCTTAGCGCGAGGGGGATCTTGGTACGAGCAGTACTTC. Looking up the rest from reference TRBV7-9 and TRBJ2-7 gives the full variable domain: DTGVSQNPRHKITKRGQNVTFRCDPISEHNRLYWYRQTLGQGPEFLTYFQNEAQLEKSRLLSDRFSAERPKGSFSTLEIQRTEQGDSAMYLCASSLARGGSWYEQYFGPGTRLTVT.

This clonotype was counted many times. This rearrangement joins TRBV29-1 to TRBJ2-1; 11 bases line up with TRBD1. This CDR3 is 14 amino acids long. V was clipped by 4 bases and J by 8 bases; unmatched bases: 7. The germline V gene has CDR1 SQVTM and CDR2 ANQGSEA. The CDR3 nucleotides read TGCAGCGTTGGGTTCGGGACAGGGGGTGATGAGCAGTTCTTC. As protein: CSVGFGTGGDEQFF.

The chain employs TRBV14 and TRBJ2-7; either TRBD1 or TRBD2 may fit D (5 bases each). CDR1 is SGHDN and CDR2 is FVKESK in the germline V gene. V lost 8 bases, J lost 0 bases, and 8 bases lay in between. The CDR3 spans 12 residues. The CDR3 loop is CASRGVSYEQYF. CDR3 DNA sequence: TGTGCCAGCCGAGGGGTCTCCTACGAGCAGTACTTC.

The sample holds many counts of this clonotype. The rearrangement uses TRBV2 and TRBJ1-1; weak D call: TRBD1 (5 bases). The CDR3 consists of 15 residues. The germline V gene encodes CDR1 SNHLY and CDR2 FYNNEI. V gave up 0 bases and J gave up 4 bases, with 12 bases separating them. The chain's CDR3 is CASSEALGGGTEAFF. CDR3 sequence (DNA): TGTGCCAGCAGTGAAGCGCTGGGCGGGGGCACTGAAGCTTTCTTT.

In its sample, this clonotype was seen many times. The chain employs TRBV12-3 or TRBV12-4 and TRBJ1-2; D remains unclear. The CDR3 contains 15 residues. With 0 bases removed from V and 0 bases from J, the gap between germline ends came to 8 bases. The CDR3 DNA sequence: TGTGCCAGCAGTTTAGCGGCAGGAGCTAACTATGGCTACACCTTC. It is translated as CASSLAAGANYGYTF.

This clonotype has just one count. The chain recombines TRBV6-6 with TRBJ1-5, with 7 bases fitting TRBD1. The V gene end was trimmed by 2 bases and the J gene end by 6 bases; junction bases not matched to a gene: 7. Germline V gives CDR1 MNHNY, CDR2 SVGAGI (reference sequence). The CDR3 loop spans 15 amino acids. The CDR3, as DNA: TGTGCCAGCAGTTACATCGGGCAGGGGGGTCAGCCCCAGCATTTT. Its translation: CASSYIGQGGQPQHF.

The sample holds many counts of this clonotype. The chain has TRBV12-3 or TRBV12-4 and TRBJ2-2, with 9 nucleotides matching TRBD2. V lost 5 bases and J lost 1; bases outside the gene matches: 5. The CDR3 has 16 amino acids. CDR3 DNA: TGTGCCAGCAGTCATCCTAGCGGGATGAACACCGGGGAGCTGTTTTTT. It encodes CASSHPSGMNTGELFF.

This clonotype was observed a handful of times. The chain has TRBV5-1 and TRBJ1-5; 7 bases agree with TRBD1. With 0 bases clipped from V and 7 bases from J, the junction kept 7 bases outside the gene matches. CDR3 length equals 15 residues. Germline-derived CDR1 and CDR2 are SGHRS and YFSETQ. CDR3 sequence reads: CASSLAGQNEQPQHF. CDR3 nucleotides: TGCGCCAGCAGCTTGGCGGGACAGAATGAGCAGCCCCAGCATTTT. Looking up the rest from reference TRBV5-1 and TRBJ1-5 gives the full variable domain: KAGVTQTPRYLIKTRGQQVTLSCSPISGHRSVSWYQQTPGQGLQFLFEYFSETQRNKGNFPGRFSGRQFSNSRSEMNVSTLELGDSALYLCASSLAGQNEQPQHFGDGTRLSIL.

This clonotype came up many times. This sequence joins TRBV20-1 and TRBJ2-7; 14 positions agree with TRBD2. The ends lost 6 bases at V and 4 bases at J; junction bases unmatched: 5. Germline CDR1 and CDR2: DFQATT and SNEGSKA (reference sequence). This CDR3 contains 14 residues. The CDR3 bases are TGCAGTGCCCATTGGACTAGCGGGAGGTACGAGCAGTACTTC. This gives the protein CSAHWTSGRYEQYF.

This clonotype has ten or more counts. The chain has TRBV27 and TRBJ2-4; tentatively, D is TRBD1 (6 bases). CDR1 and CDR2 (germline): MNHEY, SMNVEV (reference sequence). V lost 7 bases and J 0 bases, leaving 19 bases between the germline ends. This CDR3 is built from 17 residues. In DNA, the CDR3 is TGTGCCAGCACCAAATATCCAACAGGGTTAGCCAAAAACATTCAGTACTTC. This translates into CASTKYPTGLAKNIQYF.

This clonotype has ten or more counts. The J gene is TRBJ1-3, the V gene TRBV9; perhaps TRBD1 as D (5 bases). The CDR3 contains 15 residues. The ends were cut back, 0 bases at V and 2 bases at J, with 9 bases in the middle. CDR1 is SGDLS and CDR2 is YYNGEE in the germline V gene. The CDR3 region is CASSVEGNAGNTIYF. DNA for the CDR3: TGTGCCAGCAGCGTAGAGGGGAATGCTGGAAACACCATATATTTT.

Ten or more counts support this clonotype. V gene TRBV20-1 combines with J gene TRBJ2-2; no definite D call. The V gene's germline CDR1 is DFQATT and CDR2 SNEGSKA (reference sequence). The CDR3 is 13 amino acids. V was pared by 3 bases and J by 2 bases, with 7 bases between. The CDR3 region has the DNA TGCAGTGCTAGTCGAGGAAACACCGGGGAGCTGTTTTTT. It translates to CSASRGNTGELFF.

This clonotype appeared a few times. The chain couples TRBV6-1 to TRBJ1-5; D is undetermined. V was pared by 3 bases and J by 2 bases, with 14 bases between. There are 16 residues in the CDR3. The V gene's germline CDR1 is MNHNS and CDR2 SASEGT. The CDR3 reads CASSEIGGIGNQPQHF. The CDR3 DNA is TGTGCCAGCAGTGAGATAGGAGGGATTGGCAATCAGCCCCAGCATTTT.

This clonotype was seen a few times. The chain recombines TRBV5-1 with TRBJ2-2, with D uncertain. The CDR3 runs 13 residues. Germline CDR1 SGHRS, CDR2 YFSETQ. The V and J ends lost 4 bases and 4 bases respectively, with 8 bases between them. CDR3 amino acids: CASSPQTTGELFF. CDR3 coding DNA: TGCGCCAGCAGCCCCCAAACCACCGGGGAGCTGTTTTTT.

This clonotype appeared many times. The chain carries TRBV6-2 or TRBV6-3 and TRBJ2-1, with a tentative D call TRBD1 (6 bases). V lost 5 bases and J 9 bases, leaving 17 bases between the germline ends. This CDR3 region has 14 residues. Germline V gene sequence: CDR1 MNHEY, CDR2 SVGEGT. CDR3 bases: TGTGCCAGCAGTCAGACAGGCCCTTTGGGTGAGCAGTTCTTC. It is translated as CASSQTGPLGEQFF.

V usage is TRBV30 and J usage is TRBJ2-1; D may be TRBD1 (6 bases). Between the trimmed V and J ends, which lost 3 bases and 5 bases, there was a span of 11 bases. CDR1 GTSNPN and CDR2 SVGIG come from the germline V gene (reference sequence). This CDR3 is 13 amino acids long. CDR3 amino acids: CAWSGQSNNEQFF. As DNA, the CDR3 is TGTGCCTGGAGCGGACAGTCCAACAATGAGCAGTTCTTC.

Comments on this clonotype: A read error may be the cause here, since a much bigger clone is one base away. The CDR3 DNA is TGTGCCAGCAGCTTGGACCAGGATCAGCCCCAGCATTTT. It translates to CASSLDQDQPQHF. This rearrangement joins TRBV5-4 to TRBJ1-5; D uncertain. This CDR3 has 13 residues. Germline V lookup: CDR1 SGHNT, CDR2 YYREEE (reference sequence). V gave up 0 bases and J gave up 5 bases, with 6 bases separating them.

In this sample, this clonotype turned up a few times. In DNA, the CDR3 is TGTGCCACCAGTGACTTCACCGGGACAGGGAACAATGAGCAGTTCTTC. Translating it yields CATSDFTGTGNNEQFF. V and J are TRBV24-1 and TRBJ2-1; 9 bases line up with TRBD1. V lost 4 bases, J lost 5 bases, and 8 bases stayed unmatched. The CDR3 is 16 amino acids. Germline CDR1 KGHDR, CDR2 SFDVKD.

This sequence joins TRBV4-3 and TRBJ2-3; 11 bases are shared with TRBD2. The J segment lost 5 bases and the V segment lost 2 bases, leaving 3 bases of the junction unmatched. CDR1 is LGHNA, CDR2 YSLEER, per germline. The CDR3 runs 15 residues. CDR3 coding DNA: TGCGCCAGCAGCCAACTCACTAGCGGGGGAGATACGCAGTATTTT. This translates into CASSQLTSGGDTQYF.